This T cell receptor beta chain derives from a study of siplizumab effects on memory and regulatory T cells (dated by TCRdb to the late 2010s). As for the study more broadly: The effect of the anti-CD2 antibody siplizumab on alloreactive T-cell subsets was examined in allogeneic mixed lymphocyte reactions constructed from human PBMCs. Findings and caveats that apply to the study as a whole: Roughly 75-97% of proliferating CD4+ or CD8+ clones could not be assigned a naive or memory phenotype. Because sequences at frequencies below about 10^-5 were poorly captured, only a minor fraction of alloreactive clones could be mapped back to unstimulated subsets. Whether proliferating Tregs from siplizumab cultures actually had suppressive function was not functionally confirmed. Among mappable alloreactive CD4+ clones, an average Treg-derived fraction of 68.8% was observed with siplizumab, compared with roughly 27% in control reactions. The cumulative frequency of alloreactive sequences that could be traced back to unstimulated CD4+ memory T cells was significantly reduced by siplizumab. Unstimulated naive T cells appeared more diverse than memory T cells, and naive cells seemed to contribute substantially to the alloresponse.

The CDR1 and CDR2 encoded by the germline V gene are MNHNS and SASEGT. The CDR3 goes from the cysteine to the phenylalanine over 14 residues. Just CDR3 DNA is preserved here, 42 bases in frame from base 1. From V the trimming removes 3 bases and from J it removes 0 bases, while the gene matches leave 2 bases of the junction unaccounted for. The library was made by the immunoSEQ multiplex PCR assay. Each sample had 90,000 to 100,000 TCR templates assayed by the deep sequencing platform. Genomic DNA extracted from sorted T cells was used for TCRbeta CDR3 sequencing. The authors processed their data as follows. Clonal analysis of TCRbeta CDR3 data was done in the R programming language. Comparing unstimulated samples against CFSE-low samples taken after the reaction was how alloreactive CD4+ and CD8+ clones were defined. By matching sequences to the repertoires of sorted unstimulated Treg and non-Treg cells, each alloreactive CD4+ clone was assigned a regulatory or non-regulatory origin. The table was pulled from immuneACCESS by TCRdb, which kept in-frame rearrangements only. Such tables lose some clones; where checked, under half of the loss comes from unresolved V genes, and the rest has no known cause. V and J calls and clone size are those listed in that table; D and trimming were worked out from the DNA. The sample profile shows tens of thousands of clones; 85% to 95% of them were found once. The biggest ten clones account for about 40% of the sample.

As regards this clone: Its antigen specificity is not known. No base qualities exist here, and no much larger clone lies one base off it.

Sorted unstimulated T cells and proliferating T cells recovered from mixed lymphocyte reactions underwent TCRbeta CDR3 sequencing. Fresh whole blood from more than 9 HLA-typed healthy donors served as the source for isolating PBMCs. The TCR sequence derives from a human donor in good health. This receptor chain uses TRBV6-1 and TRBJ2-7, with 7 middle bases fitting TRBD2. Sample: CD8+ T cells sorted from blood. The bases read TGTGCCAGCAGTGAGGGCGGGAGCTCCTACGAGCAGTACTTC. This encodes CASSEGGSSYEQYF.